A selection of T cell receptor beta chains follows, all from one sample in a study of T cells in Graves' hyperthyroidism and ophthalmopathy. MiXCR was run by TCRdb on the multiplex PCR reads, yielding one entry per CDR3 protein. The repertoire consists of 500,000 to 650,000 distinct CDR3 sequences, with about 20% occurring once and the leading ten covering 40% to 50%. The sample comprised blood. The receptors were gathered from a man aged 40-49 years with Graves' ophthalmopathy. Both conserved end residues are part of each CDR3. The order of the fields is D gene, clone size, J gene, V gene, CDR3 DNA, CDR3 protein. A D gene is named only where the DNA matches it firmly. Rows give clone size only sometimes, using once, few, many, or a class for an expanded clone.

. many TRBJ2-3 TRBV2 TGTGCCAGCAGTGCGGGGACCGATGATACGCAGTATTTT CASSAGTDDTQYF
TRBD2 many TRBJ2-1 TRBV20-1 TGCAGTGCTAGGGGACTAGCGGGACGTCTCTCCTACAATGAGCAGTTCTTC CSARGLAGRLSYNEQFF
TRBD1 few TRBJ2-7 TRBV7-3 TGTGCCAGCAGCTTAACAACCCGGACAGGGGGCCATCCAGAGCAGTACTTC CASSLTTRTGGHPEQYF
. . TRBJ2-3 TRBV10-1 TGCGCCAGCAGTGAGTCGGTTCATCAGATCACAGATACGCAGTATTTT CASSESVHQITDTQYF
. few TRBJ1-2 TRBV30 TGTGCCTGGAGACCCGGGCTTAACTATGGCTACACCTTC CAWRPGLNYGYTF
. few TRBJ1-3 TRBV6-2/TRBV6-3 TGTGCCAGCCTCAAGGGGAAGGCCGAGAACTCTGGAAACACCATATATTTT CASLKGKAENSGNTIYF
TRBD2 . TRBJ2-5 TRBV24-1 TGTGCCACCGAATCAGCGGGATCACACCAAGAGACCCAGCACTTC CATESAGSHQETQHF
. few TRBJ1-3 TRBV20-1 TGCAGTGCTCGGACCGGGTCTGGAAACACCATATATTTT CSARTGSGNTIYF
TRBD2 many TRBJ2-2 TRBV7-8 TGTGCCAGCAGCTTACAAGGGAGGGCCGGGGAGCTGTTTTTT CASSLQGRAGELFF
. . TRBJ2-1 TRBV2 TGTGCCAGCAGTGAAGCGCTTTGGCGGGCCTATGTTGGTGAGCAGTTCTTC CASSEALWRAYVGEQFF
TRBD1 . TRBJ2-1 TRBV7-2 TGTGCCAGCAGCTTAGCCCCACCGGGACAGGGGGCCGCCGGCTCCTACAATGAGCAGTTCTTC CASSLAPPGQGAAGSYNEQFF
TRBD2 . TRBJ2-1 TRBV2 TGTGCCAGCAGCCACCAACTAGCGGCTAGGGGACATGAGCAGTTCTTC CASSHQLAARGHEQFF
TRBD1 . TRBJ2-1 TRBV5-6 TGTGCCAGCAGCGGGGGACAGGGGCTCATACAGGGGCAGTTCTTC CASSGGQGLIQGQFF
. few TRBJ2-7 TRBV4-1 TGCGCCAGCAGCCCTACCCAGGGGTACGAGCAGTACTTC CASSPTQGYEQYF
. . TRBJ2-3 TRBV2 TGTGCCAGCAGTATGGGAACGCTCACTAGCACAGATACGCAGTATTTT CASSMGTLTSTDTQYF
TRBD2 many TRBJ2-1 TRBV2 TGTGCCAGCAGTTTCTTTGGGGGGGCCTACAATGAGCAGTTCTTC CASSFFGGAYNEQFF
. few TRBJ2-5 TRBV15 TGTGCCACCAGCAGAGATAGGAGGGCCCTACTCTTGAAGACCCAGTACTTC CATSRDRRALLLKTQYF
. many TRBJ1-5 TRBV7-8 TGTGCCAGCAGCTTATATCGCCACCTTAGCAATCAGCCCCAGCATTTT CASSLYRHLSNQPQHF
TRBD1 few TRBJ2-7 TRBV5-1 TGCGCCAGCAGCTTGGATGGACAGGGGTGGGAGCAGTACTTC CASSLDGQGWEQYF
. many TRBJ2-2 TRBV20-1 TGCAGTGTCTGGGGAGTCGACACCGGGGAGCTGTTTTTT CSVWGVDTGELFF
TRBD2 few TRBJ2-1 TRBV11-3 TGTGCCAGCAGCGGGGGGGAACAGGATGATGAGCAGTTCTTC CASSGGEQDDEQFF
TRBD1 . TRBJ2-7 TRBV5-5 TGTGCCAGCAGCGCCGTATCCGGGACAGTAACCTACGAGCAGTACTTC CASSAVSGTVTYEQYF